The 26 T cell receptor beta chains given below trace back to one sample, sequenced in a study of monozygotic twins with inflammatory bowel disease. From the 5' RACE reads, TCRdb lists one entry per CDR3 protein and no DNA. The sample shows approximately 330,000 distinct CDR3 sequences, and around 2% sits with its ten largest clones. Sequenced: blood. Receptors were obtained from a human donor with ulcerative colitis or Crohn's disease, or a healthy co-twin of an affected twin (not recorded which).

V is TRBV9 and J is TRBJ2-1; the D call from TCRdb, TRBD1, cannot be confirmed without DNA. Germline V gives CDR1 SGDLS, CDR2 YYNGEE. The CDR3 is made up of 14 amino acids. CDR3: CASSVQAQGDRKFF.

This chain joins TRBV27 and TRBJ2-5; absent DNA, TCRdb's TRBD2 call cannot be checked. Germline lookup yields CDR1 MNHEY and CDR2 SMNVEV (reference sequence). CDR3 size: 13 residues. CDR3 loop: CASSRGRQETQYF.

The chain links TRBV3-1 to TRBJ1-5. Germline CDR1 LGHDT, CDR2 YNNKEL (reference sequence). The CDR3 totals 13 residues. CDR3 region: CASGVLGNKPQHF.

J is TRBJ2-1 and V is TRBV20-1. The CDR3 totals 13 residues. Per the germline V gene, CDR1 is DFQATT and CDR2 is SNEGSKA (reference sequence). The CDR3 reads CSARSRPYNEQFF.

This chain links TRBV20-1 with TRBJ2-3; TCRdb returns TRBD2, unconfirmable since there is no DNA. CDR1 and CDR2 (germline): DFQATT, SNEGSKA (reference sequence). The CDR3 consists of 15 residues. The CDR3 protein is CSAKFQLVKTDTQYF.

J is TRBJ2-7 and V is TRBV28. Germline V gives CDR1 MDHEN, CDR2 SYDVKM. This CDR3 spans 15 amino acids. CDR3 in amino acids: CASRYQGRSSYEQYF.

The CDR3 spells CASSRGRIDDEQYF. The chain is built from TRBV19 and TRBJ2-7; checking the TCRdb D call of TRBD1 is not possible without DNA. There are 14 residues in the CDR3. Germline CDR1 reads LNHDA; CDR2 reads SQIVND (reference sequence).

The chain combines TRBV10-3 with TRBJ2-1; TCRdb returns TRBD1, unconfirmable since there is no DNA. The CDR3 extends over 15 amino acids. Germline V CDR1 and CDR2: ENHRY, SYGVKD. CDR3 protein: CAISAGQGEINEQFF.

The V gene is TRBV5-1, the J gene TRBJ2-5; TCRdb picks TRBD2, but there is no DNA to check that call. The length of the CDR3 is 15 residues. Germline CDR1 and CDR2: SGHRS and YFSETQ. CDR3 protein: CASSLETGVMETQYF.

The chain is built from TRBV11-2 and TRBJ2-2; no DNA is available, so the TRBD2 call from TCRdb remains unchecked. CDR3 length: 18 residues. CDR1 is SGHAT, CDR2 FQNNGV, per germline. CDR3 residues: CASSYRGRDPTNTGELFF.

The V call is TRBV20-1, the J call TRBJ2-1; the TCRdb D gene call, TRBD1, has no DNA to confirm it. The germline V gene has CDR1 DFQATT and CDR2 SNEGSKA (reference sequence). The CDR3 has 14 amino acids. This CDR3 reads CSAREAGVTMKQFF.

The rearrangement links TRBV30 to TRBJ2-7; there is no DNA to check the TCRdb D call of TRBD1. This CDR3 has 13 amino acids. The germline gives CDR1 GTSNPN, CDR2 SVGIG (reference sequence). This CDR3 reads CAWSAGTTYEQYF. The full variable domain, in which reference TRBV30 and TRBJ2-7 provide the parts outside the CDR3, is SQTIHQWPATLVQPVGSPLSLECTVEGTSNPNLYWYRQAAGRGLQLLFYSVGIGQISSEVPQNLSASRPQDRQFILSSKKLLLSDSGFYLCAWSAGTTYEQYFGPGTRLTVT.

CDR3 sequence reads: CASSSGRWNEKLFF. The chain couples TRBV7-9 to TRBJ1-4; with no DNA, the TCRdb D assignment of TRBD1 cannot be verified. CDR3 length: 14 amino acids. Germline CDR1 reads SEHNR; CDR2 reads FQNEAQ (reference sequence).

The chain employs TRBV12-3 or TRBV12-4 and TRBJ2-3; without DNA, the TCRdb call of TRBD1 cannot be checked. There are 15 residues in the CDR3. The CDR3 region is CASSWRGDVTDTQYF.

V and J are TRBV20-1 and TRBJ2-1; the D call from TCRdb, TRBD2, cannot be confirmed without DNA. CDR1 is DFQATT and CDR2 is SNEGSKA in the germline V gene (reference sequence). The CDR3 has 14 amino acids. CDR3 residues: CSARGASGRNEQFF.

V gene TRBV5-1 combines with J gene TRBJ2-7; without DNA, the TCRdb call of TRBD2 cannot be checked. The V gene's germline CDR1 is SGHRS and CDR2 YFSETQ. CDR3 length: 15 amino acids. CDR3 sequence: CASSLGASGEYEQYF.

This chain joins TRBV7-2 and TRBJ2-5; the D call from TCRdb, TRBD1, cannot be confirmed without DNA. The CDR3 is made up of 14 amino acids. CDR1 and CDR2 (germline): SGHTA, FQGNSA. CDR3 residues: CASSSDRLKETQYF.

The chain uses TRBV20-1 and TRBJ1-2. The CDR3 contains 13 residues. The germline V gene encodes CDR1 DFQATT and CDR2 SNEGSKA (reference sequence). The CDR3 loop reads CSASLEVNYGYTF.

V gene TRBV3-1 combines with J gene TRBJ2-2; TCRdb's assignment of TRBD2 cannot be checked, as there is no DNA. The CDR3 is 19 residues long. The germline gives CDR1 LGHDT, CDR2 YNNKEL (reference sequence). The CDR3 reads CASSHPRLAGGRNTGELFF.

The rearrangement links TRBV19 to TRBJ2-1; TCRdb's D call of TRBD2 is untestable without DNA. There are 16 residues in the CDR3. Germline CDR1 LNHDA, CDR2 SQIVND (reference sequence). The CDR3 sequence is CASSIYGGGAWNEQFF.

The V and J genes are TRBV14 and TRBJ1-1. The CDR3 runs to 15 residues. Germline loops: CDR1 SGHDN, CDR2 FVKESK. CDR3 in amino acids: CASSQDRTDNTEAFF. Full variable domain (remainder filled in from reference TRBV14 and TRBJ1-1): EAGVTQFPSHSVIEKGQTVTLRCDPISGHDNLYWYRRVMGKEIKFLLHFVKESKQDESGMPNNRFLAERTGGTYSTLKVQPAELEDSGVYFCASSQDRTDNTEAFFGQGTRLTVV.

The rearrangement links TRBV5-6 to TRBJ2-1. The CDR3 consists of 17 residues. Germline values: CDR1 SGHDT, CDR2 YYEEEE. CDR3 protein: CASSPAFGPWSYNEQFF.

V is TRBV6-2 or TRBV6-3 and J is TRBJ2-1. The CDR3 has 14 amino acids. Germline values: CDR1 MNHEY, CDR2 SVGEGT. CDR3 protein: CASMKYTPYNEQFF.

This rearrangement joins TRBV6-5 to TRBJ2-7; TCRdb outputs TRBD2, but without DNA this stays unchecked. CDR1 and CDR2 from the germline V gene are MNHEY and SVGAGI. This CDR3 spans 13 amino acids. The CDR3 region is CASSRDSVYEQYF.

The rearrangement links TRBV4-1 to TRBJ2-2; TCRdb's assignment of TRBD1 cannot be checked, as there is no DNA. Germline V CDR1 and CDR2: MGHRA, YSYEKL. CDR3 length: 17 amino acids. The chain's CDR3 is CASSPNYSPANTGELFF.

J is TRBJ2-7 and V is TRBV5-6; TCRdb proposes TRBD2, but this gene call is untestable without DNA. Per germline, CDR1 SGHDT and CDR2 YYEEEE. The CDR3 has 15 amino acids. The CDR3 sequence is CASSLVSLAGNEQYF.